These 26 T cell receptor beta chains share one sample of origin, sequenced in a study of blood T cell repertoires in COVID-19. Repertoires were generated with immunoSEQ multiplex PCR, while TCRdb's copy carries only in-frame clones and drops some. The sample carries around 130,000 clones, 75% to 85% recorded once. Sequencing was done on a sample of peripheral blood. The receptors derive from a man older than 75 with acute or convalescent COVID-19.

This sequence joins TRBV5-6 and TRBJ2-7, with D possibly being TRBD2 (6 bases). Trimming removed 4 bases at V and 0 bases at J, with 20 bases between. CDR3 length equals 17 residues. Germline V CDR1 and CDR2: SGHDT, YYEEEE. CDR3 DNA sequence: TGTGCCAGCAGCCCGAACCCGGGACTGACGAACTCCTACGAGCAGTACTTC. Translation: CASSPNPGLTNSYEQYF.

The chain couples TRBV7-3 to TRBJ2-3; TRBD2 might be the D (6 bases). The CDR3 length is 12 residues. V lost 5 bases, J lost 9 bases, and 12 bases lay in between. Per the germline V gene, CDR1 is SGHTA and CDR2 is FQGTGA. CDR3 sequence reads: CASSPGTGTQYF. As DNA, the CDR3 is TGTGCCAGCAGCCCGGGGACTGGAACGCAGTATTTT.

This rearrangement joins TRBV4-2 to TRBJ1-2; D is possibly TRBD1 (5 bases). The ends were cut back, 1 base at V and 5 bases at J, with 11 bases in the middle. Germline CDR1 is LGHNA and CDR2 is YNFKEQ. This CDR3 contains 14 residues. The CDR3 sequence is CASSQGVGDYGYTF. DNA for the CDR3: TGTGCCAGCAGCCAAGGGGTAGGGGATTATGGCTACACCTTC.

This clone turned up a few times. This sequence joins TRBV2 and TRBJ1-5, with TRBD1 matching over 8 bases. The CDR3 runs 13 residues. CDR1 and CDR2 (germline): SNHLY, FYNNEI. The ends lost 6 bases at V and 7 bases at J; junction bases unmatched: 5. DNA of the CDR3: TGTGCCAGCAGCCAGACAGGGGAGCAGCCCCAGCATTTT. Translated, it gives CASSQTGEQPQHF.

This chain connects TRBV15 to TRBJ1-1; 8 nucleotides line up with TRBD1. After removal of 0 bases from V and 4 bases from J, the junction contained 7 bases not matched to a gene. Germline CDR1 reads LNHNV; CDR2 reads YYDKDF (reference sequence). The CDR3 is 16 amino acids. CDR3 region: CATSRERPGGTTEAFF. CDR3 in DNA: TGTGCCACCAGCAGAGAAAGGCCAGGGGGCACCACTGAAGCTTTCTTT.

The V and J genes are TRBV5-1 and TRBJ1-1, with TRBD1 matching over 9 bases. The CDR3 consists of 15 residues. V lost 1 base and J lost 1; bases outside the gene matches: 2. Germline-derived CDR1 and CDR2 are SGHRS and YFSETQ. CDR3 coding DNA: TGCGCCAGCAGCTTGACAGGGGGCACGAACACTGAAGCTTTCTTT. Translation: CASSLTGGTNTEAFF.

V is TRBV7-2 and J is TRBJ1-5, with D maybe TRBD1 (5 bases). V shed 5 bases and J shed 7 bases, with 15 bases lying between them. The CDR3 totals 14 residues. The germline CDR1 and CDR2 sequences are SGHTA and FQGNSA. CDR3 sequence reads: CASSGRGGGQPQHF. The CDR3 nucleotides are TGTGCCAGCAGCGGCCGCGGCGGGGGGCAGCCCCAGCATTTT. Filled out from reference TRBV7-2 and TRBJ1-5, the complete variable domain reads GAGVSQSPSNKVTEKGKDVELRCDPISGHTALYWYRQSLGQGLEFLIYFQGNSAPDKSGLPSDRFSAERTGGSVSTLTIQRTQQEDSAVYLCASSGRGGGQPQHFGDGTRLSIL.

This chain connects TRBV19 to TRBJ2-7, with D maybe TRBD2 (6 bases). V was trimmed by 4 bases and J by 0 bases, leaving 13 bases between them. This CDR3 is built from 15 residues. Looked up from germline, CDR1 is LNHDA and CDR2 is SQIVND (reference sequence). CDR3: CASSRPGDPSYEQYF. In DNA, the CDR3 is TGTGCCAGTAGTAGACCGGGAGACCCCTCCTACGAGCAGTACTTC.

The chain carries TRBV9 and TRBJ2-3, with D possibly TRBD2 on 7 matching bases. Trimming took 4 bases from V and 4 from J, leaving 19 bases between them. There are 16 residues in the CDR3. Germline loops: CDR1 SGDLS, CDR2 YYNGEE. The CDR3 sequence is CASSLRGAPTADTQYF. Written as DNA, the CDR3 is TGTGCCAGCAGCCTCCGGGGGGCTCCAACCGCAGATACGCAGTATTTT.

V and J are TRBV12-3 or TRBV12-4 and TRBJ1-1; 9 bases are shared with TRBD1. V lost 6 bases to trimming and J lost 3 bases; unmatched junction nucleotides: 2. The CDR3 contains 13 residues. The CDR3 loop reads CASRWTGDTEAFF. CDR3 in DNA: TGTGCCAGCAGATGGACAGGGGACACTGAAGCTTTCTTT.

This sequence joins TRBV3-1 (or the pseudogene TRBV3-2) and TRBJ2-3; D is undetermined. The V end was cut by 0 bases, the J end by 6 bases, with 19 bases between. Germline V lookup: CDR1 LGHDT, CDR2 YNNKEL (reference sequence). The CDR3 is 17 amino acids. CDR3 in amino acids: CASSQEVWAERSDTQYF. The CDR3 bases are TGTGCCAGCAGCCAAGAAGTTTGGGCCGAAAGATCGGATACGCAGTATTTT.

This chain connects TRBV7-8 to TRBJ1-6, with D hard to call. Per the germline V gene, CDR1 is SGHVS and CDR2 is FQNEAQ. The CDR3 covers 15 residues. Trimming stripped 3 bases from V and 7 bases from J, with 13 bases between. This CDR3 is CASSFVRPGNSPLHF. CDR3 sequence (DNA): TGTGCCAGCAGCTTTGTGAGGCCGGGGAATTCACCCCTCCACTTT.

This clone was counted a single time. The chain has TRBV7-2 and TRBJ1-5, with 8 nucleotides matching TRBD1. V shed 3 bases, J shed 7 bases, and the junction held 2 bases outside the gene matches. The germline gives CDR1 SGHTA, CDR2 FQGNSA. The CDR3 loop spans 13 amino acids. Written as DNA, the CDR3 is TGTGCCAGCAGCTTGACAGGGGAACAGCCCCAGCATTTT. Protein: CASSLTGEQPQHF.

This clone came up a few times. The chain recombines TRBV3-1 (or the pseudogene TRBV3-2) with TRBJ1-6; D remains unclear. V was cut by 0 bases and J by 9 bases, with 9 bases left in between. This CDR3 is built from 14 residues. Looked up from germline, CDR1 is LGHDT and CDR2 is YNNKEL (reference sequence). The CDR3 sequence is CASSQDGRGSPLHF. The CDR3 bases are TGTGCCAGCAGCCAAGACGGTCGGGGTTCACCCCTCCACTTT.

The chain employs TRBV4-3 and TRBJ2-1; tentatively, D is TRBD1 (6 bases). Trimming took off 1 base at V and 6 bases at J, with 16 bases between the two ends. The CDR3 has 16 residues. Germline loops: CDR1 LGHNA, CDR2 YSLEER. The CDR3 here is CASSQARTHRANEQFF. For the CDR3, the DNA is TGCGCCAGCAGCCAAGCCAGGACACACAGGGCCAATGAGCAGTTCTTC.

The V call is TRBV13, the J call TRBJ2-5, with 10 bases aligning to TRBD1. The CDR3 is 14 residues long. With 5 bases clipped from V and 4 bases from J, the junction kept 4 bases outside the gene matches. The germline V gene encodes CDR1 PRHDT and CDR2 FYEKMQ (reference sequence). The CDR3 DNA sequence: TGTGCCAGCAGCGAGACAGGGGGCCCAGAGACCCAGTACTTC. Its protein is CASSETGGPETQYF.

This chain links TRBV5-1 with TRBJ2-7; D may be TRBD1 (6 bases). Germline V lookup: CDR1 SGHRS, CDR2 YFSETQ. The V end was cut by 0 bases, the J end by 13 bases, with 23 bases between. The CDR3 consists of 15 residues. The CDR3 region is CASSLAPDSLAGLYF. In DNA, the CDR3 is TGCGCCAGCAGCTTGGCCCCGGACAGTCTAGCCGGCTTATACTTC.

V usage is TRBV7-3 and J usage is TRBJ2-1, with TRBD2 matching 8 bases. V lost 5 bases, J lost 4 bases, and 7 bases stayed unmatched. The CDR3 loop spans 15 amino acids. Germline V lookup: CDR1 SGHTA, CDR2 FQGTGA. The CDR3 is CASSAQRGPYNEQFF. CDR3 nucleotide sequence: TGTGCCAGCAGCGCCCAGCGGGGGCCGTACAATGAGCAGTTCTTC. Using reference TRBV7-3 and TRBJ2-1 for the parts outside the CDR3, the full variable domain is GAGVSQTPSNKVTEKGKYVELRCDPISGHTALYWYRQSLGQGPEFLIYFQGTGAADDSGLPNDRFFAVRPEGSVSTLKIQRTERGDSAVYLCASSAQRGPYNEQFFGPGTRLTVL.

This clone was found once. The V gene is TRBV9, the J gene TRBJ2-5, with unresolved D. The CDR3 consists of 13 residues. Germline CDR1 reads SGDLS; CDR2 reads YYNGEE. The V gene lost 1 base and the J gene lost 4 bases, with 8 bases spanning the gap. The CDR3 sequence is CASSVWAGETQYF. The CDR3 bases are TGTGCCAGCAGCGTATGGGCAGGAGAGACCCAGTACTTC.

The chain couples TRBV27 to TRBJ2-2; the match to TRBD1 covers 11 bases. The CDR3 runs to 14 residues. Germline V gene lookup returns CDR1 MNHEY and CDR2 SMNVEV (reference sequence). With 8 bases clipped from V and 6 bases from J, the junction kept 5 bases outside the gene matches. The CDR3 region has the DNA TGTGCCAGCCGGACAGGGGGCAGGCCCGGGGAGCTGTTTTTT. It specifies CASRTGGRPGELFF.

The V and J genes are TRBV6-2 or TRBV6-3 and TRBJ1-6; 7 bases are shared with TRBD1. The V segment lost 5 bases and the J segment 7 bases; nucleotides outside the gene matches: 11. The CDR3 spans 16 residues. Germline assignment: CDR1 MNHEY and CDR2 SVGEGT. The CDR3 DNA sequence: TGTGCCAGCAGTCCCGACAGGGCGTTGAAGAATTCACCCCTCCACTTT. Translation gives CASSPDRALKNSPLHF.

The CDR3 DNA reads TGTGCCAGCAAAGTCGAGATAGAGCAGTACTTC. It translates to CASKVEIEQYF. The rearrangement uses TRBV2 and TRBJ2-7; D ambiguous. V was cut by 7 bases and J by 7 bases, with 11 bases left in between. This CDR3 has 11 amino acids. Germline V gene sequence: CDR1 SNHLY, CDR2 FYNNEI.

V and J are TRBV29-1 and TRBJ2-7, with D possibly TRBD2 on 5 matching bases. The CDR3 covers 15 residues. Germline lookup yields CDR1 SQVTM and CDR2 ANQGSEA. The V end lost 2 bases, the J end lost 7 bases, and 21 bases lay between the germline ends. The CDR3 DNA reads TGCAGCGTTGAACCTCCCGGGTCGCCCCGGGGTGAGCAGTACTTC. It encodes CSVEPPGSPRGEQYF.

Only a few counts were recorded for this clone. CDR3 residues: CASNRDRGYEQYF. CDR3 DNA sequence: TGTGCCAGCAACCGGGACAGGGGGTACGAGCAGTACTTC. The chain carries TRBV6-5 and TRBJ2-7, with 11 bases fitting TRBD1. This CDR3 comprises 13 residues. CDR1 and CDR2 from the germline V gene are MNHEY and SVGAGI. J lost 4 bases, V lost 7 bases, and 3 bases had no gene match.

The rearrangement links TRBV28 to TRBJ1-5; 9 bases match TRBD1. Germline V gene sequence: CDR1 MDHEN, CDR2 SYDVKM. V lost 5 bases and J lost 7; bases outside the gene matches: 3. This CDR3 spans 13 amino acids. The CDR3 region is CASSLTGGQPQHF. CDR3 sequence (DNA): TGTGCCAGCAGTCTGACAGGGGGGCAGCCCCAGCATTTT. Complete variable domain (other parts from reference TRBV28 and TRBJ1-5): DVKVTQSSRYLVKRTGEKVFLECVQDMDHENMFWYRQDPGLGLRLIYFSYDVKMKEKGDIPEGYSVSREKKERFSLILESASTNQTSMYLCASSLTGGQPQHFGDGTRLSIL.

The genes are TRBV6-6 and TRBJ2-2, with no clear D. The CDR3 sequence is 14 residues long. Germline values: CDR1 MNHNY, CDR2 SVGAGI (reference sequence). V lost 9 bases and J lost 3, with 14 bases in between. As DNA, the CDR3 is TGTGCCAGTTTAGAGCGACCCCACACCGGGGAGCTGTTTTTT. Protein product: CASLERPHTGELFF.